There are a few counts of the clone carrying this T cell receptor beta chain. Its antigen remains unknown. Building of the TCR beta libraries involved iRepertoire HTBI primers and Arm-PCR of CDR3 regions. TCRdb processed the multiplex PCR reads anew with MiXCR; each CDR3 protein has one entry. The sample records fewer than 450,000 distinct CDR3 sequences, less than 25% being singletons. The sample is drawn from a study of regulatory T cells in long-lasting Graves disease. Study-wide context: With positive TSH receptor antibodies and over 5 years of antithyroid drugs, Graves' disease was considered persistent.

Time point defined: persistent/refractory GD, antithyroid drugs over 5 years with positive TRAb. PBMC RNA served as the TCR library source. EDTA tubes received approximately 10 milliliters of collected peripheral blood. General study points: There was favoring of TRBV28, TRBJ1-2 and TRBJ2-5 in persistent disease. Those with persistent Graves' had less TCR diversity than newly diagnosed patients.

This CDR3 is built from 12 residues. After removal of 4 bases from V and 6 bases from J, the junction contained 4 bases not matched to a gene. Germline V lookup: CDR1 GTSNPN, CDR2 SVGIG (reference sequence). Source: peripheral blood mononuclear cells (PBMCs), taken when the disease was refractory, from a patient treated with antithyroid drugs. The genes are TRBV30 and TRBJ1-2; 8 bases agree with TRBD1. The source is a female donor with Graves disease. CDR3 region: CAWTQGAHGYTF. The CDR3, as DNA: TGTGCCTGGACTCAGGGGGCCCATGGCTACACCTTC.